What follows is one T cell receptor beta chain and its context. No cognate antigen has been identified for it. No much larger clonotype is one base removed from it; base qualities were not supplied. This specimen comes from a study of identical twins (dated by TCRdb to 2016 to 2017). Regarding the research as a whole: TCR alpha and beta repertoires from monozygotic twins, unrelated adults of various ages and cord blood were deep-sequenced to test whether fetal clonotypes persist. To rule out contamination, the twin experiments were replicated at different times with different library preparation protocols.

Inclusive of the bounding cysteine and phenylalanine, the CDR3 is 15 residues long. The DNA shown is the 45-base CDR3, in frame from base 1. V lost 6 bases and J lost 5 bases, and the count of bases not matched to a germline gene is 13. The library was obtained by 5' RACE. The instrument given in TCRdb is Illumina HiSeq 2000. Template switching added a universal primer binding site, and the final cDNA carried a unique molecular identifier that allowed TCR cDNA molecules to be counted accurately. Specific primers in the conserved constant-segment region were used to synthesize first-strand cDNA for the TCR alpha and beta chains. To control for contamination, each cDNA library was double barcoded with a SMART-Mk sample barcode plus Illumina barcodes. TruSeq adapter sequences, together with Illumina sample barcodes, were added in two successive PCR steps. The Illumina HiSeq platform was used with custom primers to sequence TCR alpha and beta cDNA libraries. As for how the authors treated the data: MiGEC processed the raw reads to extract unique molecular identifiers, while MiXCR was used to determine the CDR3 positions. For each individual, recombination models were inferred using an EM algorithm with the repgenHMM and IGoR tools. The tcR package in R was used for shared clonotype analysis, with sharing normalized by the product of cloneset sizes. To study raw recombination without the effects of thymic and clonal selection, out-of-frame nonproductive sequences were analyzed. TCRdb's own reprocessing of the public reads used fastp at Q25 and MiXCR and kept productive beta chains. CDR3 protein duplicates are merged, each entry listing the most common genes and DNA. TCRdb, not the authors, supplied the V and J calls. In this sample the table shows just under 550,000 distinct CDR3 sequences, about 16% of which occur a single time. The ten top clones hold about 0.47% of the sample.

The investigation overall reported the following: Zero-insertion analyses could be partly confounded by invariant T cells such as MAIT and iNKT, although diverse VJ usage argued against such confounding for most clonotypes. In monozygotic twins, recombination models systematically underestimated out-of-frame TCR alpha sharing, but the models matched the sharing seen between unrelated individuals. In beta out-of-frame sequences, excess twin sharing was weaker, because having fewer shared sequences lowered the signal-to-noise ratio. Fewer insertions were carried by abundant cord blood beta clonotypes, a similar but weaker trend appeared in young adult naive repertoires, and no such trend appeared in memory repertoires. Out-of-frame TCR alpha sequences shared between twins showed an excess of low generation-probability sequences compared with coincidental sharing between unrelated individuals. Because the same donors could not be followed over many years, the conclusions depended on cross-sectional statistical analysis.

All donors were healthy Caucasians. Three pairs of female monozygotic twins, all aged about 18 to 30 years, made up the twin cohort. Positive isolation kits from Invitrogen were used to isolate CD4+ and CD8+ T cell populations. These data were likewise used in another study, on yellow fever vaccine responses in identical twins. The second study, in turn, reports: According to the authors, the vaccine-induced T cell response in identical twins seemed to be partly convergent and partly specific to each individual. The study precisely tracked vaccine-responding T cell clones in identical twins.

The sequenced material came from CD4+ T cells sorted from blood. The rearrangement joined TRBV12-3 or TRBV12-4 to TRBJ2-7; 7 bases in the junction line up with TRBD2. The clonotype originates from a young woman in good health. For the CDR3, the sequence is CASSNPGTKTDEQYF. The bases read TGTGCCAGCAGCAACCCCGGGACTAAAACTGACGAGCAGTACTTC.